These T cell receptor beta chains were read from a single sample in a study of T cells in Graves' hyperthyroidism and ophthalmopathy. Via MiXCR, TCRdb re-called the multiplex PCR reads, giving one row per CDR3 protein. The data show some 770,000 distinct CDR3 sequences, less than 20% seen once. Source material: blood. These receptors all come from a young man with Graves' hyperthyroidism. The CDR3 runs from the conserved cysteine through the conserved F or W. D genes are given only for firm matches. Clone size is given for some rows only: seen once, a few or many times, or a class if the clone is expanded.

few,TRBJ2-3,NA,TRBV6-1,CASSFISMEDTQYF,TGTGCCAGCAGTTTCATCTCAATGGAAGATACGCAGTATTTT
many,TRBJ2-5,NA,TRBV20-1,CSARATVKETQYF,TGCAGTGCTAGAGCGACGGTAAAAGAGACCCAGTACTTC
NA,TRBJ2-7,TRBD1,TRBV3-1,CASSQATGFEQYF,TGTGCCAGCAGCCAAGCGACAGGGTTCGAGCAGTACTTC
many,TRBJ2-7,TRBD1,TRBV7-2,CASSLAHGTGAYEQYF,TGTGCCAGCAGCTTAGCGCATGGGACAGGGGCCTACGAGCAGTACTTC
NA,TRBJ1-4,NA,TRBV20-1,CSARGAVNEKLFF,TGCAGTGCTAGGGGGGCGGTTAATGAAAAACTGTTTTTT
few,TRBJ1-2,TRBD1,TRBV12-3/TRBV12-4,CASSYYDRAGGYTF,TGTGCCAGCAGCTACTATGACAGGGCGGGGGGCTACACCTTC
NA,TRBJ2-2,NA,TRBV6-1,CASSEPGDKDTGELFF,TGTGCCAGCAGTGAACCTGGGGATAAGGACACCGGGGAGCTGTTTTTT
NA,TRBJ2-2,NA,TRBV7-9,CASSLEVGANTGELFF,TGTGCCAGCAGCTTAGAAGTAGGGGCGAACACCGGGGAGCTGTTTTTT
many,TRBJ2-1,TRBD2,TRBV30,CAWSSGNVYNEQFF,TGTGCCTGGAGTAGCGGGAACGTCTACAATGAGCAGTTCTTC
many,TRBJ2-7,NA,TRBV12-5,CASGLDRGGEQYF,TGTGCTAGTGGTTTGGACAGGGGAGGCGAGCAGTACTTC
few,TRBJ2-2,TRBD1,TRBV7-6,CASSSGTGGIGELFF,TGTGCCAGCAGCTCCGGGACAGGGGGCATCGGGGAGCTGTTTTTT
few,TRBJ2-7,TRBD2,TRBV15,CATSDPTGLAGGPEQYF,TGTGCCACCAGCGACCCGACGGGACTAGCGGGAGGTCCAGAGCAGTACTTC
many,TRBJ2-7,TRBD2,TRBV20-1,CSATRTSGSRHEQYF,TGCAGTGCTACTAGGACTAGCGGGAGCCGGCACGAGCAGTACTTC
many,TRBJ1-1,NA,TRBV28,CASSFRVINTEAFF,TGTGCCAGCAGTTTCAGGGTTATCAACACTGAAGCTTTCTTT
NA,TRBJ2-1,TRBD1,TRBV4-2,CASSQGRDSSYNEQFF,TGTGCCAGCAGCCAAGGCCGGGACAGCTCCTACAATGAGCAGTTCTTC
NA,TRBJ2-7,NA,TRBV5-1,CASSVDTGFVEQYF,TGCGCCAGCAGCGTCGACACGGGGTTTGTGGAGCAGTACTTC
many,TRBJ2-7,TRBD2,TRBV15,CATSMAGEGYEQYF,TGTGCCACCAGCATGGCGGGAGAAGGGTACGAGCAGTACTTC
few,TRBJ2-5,NA,TRBV6-1,CASSATRETQYF,TGTGCCAGCAGTGCTACCCGAGAGACCCAGTACTTC
NA,TRBJ1-3,NA,TRBV3-1,CASSQDRAAGNTIYF,TGTGCCAGCAGCCAAGATCGGGCAGCTGGAAACACCATATATTTT
many,TRBJ1-2,NA,TRBV2,CASSDRVALSGYTF,TGTGCCAGCAGTGACAGGGTGGCCCTCAGTGGCTACACCTTC
many,TRBJ1-4,NA,TRBV2,CASRARWEGGEKLFF,TGTGCCAGCAGGGCCCGGTGGGAAGGGGGTGAAAAACTGTTTTTT
few,TRBJ2-3,TRBD2,TRBV12-3/TRBV12-4,CASTLRLAGGLYTQYF,TGTGCCAGCACCCTAAGACTAGCGGGAGGGTTATATACGCAGTATTTT
few,TRBJ2-1,TRBD2,TRBV7-9,CASSYQLAGGGEQFF,TGTGCCAGCAGCTACCAACTAGCGGGAGGTGGTGAGCAGTTCTTC
NA,TRBJ2-2,NA,TRBV7-2,CASSPGRGQGELFF,TGTGCCAGCAGCCCGGGGAGGGGGCAGGGGGAGCTGTTTTTT
few,TRBJ2-7,NA,TRBV2,CAGRHWWEEQYF,TGTGCCGGCCGGCATTGGTGGGAGGAGCAGTACTTC
many,TRBJ2-7,NA,TRBV24-1,CATSDPGTFPGQYF,TGTGCCACCAGTGACCCCGGGACTTTCCCCGGGCAGTACTTC
NA,TRBJ2-2,TRBD2,TRBV9,CASSLRDTWTSANTGELFF,TGTGCCAGCAGCCTACGGGACACCTGGACTAGCGCTAACACCGGGGAGCTGTTTTTT
many,TRBJ2-3,NA,TRBV12-3/TRBV12-4,CASSFEADSTDTQYF,TGTGCCAGCAGTTTTGAAGCAGATAGCACAGATACGCAGTATTTT
many,TRBJ2-2,TRBD2,TRBV7-2,CASSLGLASGELFF,TGTGCCAGCAGCTTAGGACTAGCGAGCGGGGAGCTGTTTTTT
NA,TRBJ2-2,NA,TRBV7-2,CASSLVQGGTGELFF,TGTGCCAGCAGCTTAGTGCAGGGGGGCACCGGGGAGCTGTTTTTT
NA,TRBJ2-1,TRBD1,TRBV28,CASSIDGTGVSNEQFF,TGTGCCAGCAGTATCGACGGGACAGGGGTTTCCAATGAGCAGTTCTTC
NA,TRBJ1-1,NA,TRBV12-3/TRBV12-4,CASLSARMNTEAFF,TGTGCCAGTCTTTCGGCAAGGATGAACACTGAAGCTTTCTTT
NA,TRBJ2-7,NA,TRBV19,CASSLRTISYEQYF,TGTGCCAGTAGCCTCCGGACAATCTCCTACGAGCAGTACTTC
NA,TRBJ1-5,NA,TRBV27,CASSSTAGEPQHF,TGTGCCAGCAGTTCGACCGCTGGTGAGCCCCAGCATTTT
NA,TRBJ2-3,NA,TRBV29-1,CSVEQIDTDTQYF,TGCAGCGTTGAACAGATTGACACAGATACGCAGTATTTT
few,TRBJ2-1,NA,TRBV6-2/TRBV6-3,CASSSQGTYNEQFF,TGTGCCAGCAGTTCCCAGGGGACCTACAATGAGCAGTTCTTC
many,TRBJ2-7,TRBD1,TRBV5-1,CASSQGQASYEQYF,TGCGCCAGCAGCCAAGGACAGGCATCCTACGAGCAGTACTTC
many,TRBJ2-1,NA,TRBV12-3/TRBV12-4,CASTPQRVDEQFF,TGTGCCAGCACCCCCCAAAGAGTAGATGAGCAGTTCTTC
NA,TRBJ2-5,TRBD1,TRBV10-3,CAISDRTGVQETQYF,TGTGCCATCAGTGATAGGACAGGGGTCCAAGAGACCCAGTACTTC
many,TRBJ2-3,NA,TRBV3-1,CASSQSKDTQYF,TGTGCCAGCAGCCAATCCAAGGATACGCAGTATTTT
many,TRBJ1-1,TRBD1,TRBV27,CASSSDRGKNTEAFF,TGTGCCAGCAGTTCGGACAGGGGGAAGAACACTGAAGCTTTCTTT
many,TRBJ2-3,NA,TRBV20-1,CSAIDLRQSTDTQYF,TGCAGTGCTATTGACCTGCGGCAAAGCACAGATACGCAGTATTTT
NA,TRBJ2-3,TRBD1,TRBV6-1,CAARQGAITDTQYF,TGTGCCGCCCGACAGGGGGCAATCACAGATACGCAGTATTTT
few,TRBJ1-6,NA,TRBV7-9,CASSLLAGNSPLHF,TGTGCCAGCAGCTTACTCGCGGGTAATTCACCCCTCCACTTT
NA,TRBJ2-5,TRBD1,TRBV3-1,CASSQAGGAETQYF,TGTGCCAGCAGCCAAGCAGGGGGCGCGGAGACCCAGTACTTC
NA,TRBJ2-5,NA,TRBV9,CASSAQRGVETQYF,TGTGCCAGCAGCGCCCAGAGGGGGGTAGAGACCCAGTACTTC
many,TRBJ1-1,TRBD1,TRBV27,CASSSGTENTEAFF,TGTGCCAGCAGTTCCGGGACAGAAAACACTGAAGCTTTCTTT
few,TRBJ1-5,TRBD1,TRBV7-2,CASSSSPVGGDRSNQPQHF,TGTGCCAGCAGCTCCTCCCCTGTGGGGGGGGACAGATCGAATCAGCCCCAGCATTTT
few,TRBJ1-2,NA,TRBV20-1,CSALGTRRDYGYTF,TGCAGTGCTCTCGGGACCCGCAGGGACTATGGCTACACCTTC
few,TRBJ2-7,TRBD2,TRBV9,CASSVAATSGSHEQYF,TGTGCCAGCAGCGTAGCCGCGACTAGCGGGAGCCACGAGCAGTACTTC
few,TRBJ2-7,TRBD2,TRBV4-1,CASSQRLAGVGEQYF,TGCGCCAGCAGCCAACGACTAGCGGGAGTGGGAGAGCAGTACTTC
many,TRBJ1-2,NA,TRBV12-3/TRBV12-4,CASSPGDFNYGYTF,TGTGCCAGCAGTCCCGGGGACTTTAACTATGGCTACACCTTC
NA,TRBJ2-2,NA,TRBV11-2,CASSLEAVRRNTGELFF,TGTGCCAGCAGCTTAGAGGCGGTTAGAAGGAACACCGGGGAGCTGTTTTTT
few,TRBJ2-3,NA,TRBV6-4,CASSDRGRETDTQYF,TGTGCCAGCAGTGACAGGGGCAGGGAAACAGATACGCAGTATTTT